This TCR beta chain was recovered during a study of cytomegalovirus exposure and HLA in healthy donors. PCR employed 60 Vbeta and 13 Jbeta primers. Clones were sequenced by immunoSEQ multiplex PCR, and TCRdb holds only the in-frame ones, with some missing. The data show 170,000 or so clones, with over 75% seen just once and 1% held by the top ten. The CDR3 is 16 residues long. Germline loops: CDR1 SGHRS, CDR2 YFSETQ. Between the trimmed V and J ends, which lost 5 bases and 0 bases, there was a span of 15 bases. The V and J genes are TRBV5-1 and TRBJ1-3; D possibly corresponds to TRBD1 (5 bases). The sample comprised PBMCs. The TCR originated in a woman in her forties or fifties in good health and CMV-seropositive. The CDR3 DNA follows: TGCGCCAGCAGACGTAACCCCGGGGGCTCTGGAAACACCATATATTTT. Protein: CASRRNPGGSGNTIYF.